The next 21 T cell receptor delta chains were all read from a single sample in a study of gamma-delta chains in newborns, infants, children. TCRdb redid clone calling on the reads using CATT. The sample carries 6,400 or so delta-chain clones, less than 0.75% recorded once. Specimen: blood. The origin of the receptors is a child who was a newborn, infant or young child, either healthy, febrile or measles-vaccinated (not recorded which).

This clone was seen only a few times. TCRdb attributes to this sequence the protein of a much larger clone, which differs from the DNA translation at residue 9; a read error is likely, and the protein displayed is translated from the DNA. This chain uses TRDV2 with TRDJ1; 8 bases match TRDD3. CDR3 length equals 14 residues. The germline V gene encodes CDR1 GEAIGNYY and CDR2 EKD. The V gene end was trimmed by 2 bases and the J gene end by 7 bases; junction bases not matched to a gene: 8. As DNA, the CDR3 is TGTGCCTGTGACATCTGGGGGACCCTGGGTAAACTCATCTTT. Its protein product is CACDIWGTLGKLIF.

In its sample, this clone was seen a few times. At residue 4, TCRdb's protein is not the same as the translated DNA, so the protein here was read from the DNA. The gene calls are TRDV2 and TRDJ3; TRDD3 might be the D (6 bases). The germline CDR1 and CDR2 sequences are GEAIGNYY and EKD. This CDR3 contains 20 residues. In nucleotides, the CDR3 is TGTGCCTGTGGCACCGTGGGGGGGTATTCGAACGGCTGGGACACCCGACAGATGTTTTTC. Its translation is CACGTVGGYSNGWDTRQMFF.

This clone has just a few counts. A much larger clone differs from this one at a single base, so this may be a read error. The same CDR3 can be traced to other DNA sequences in this sample. The gene calls are TRDV2 and TRDJ2, with 9 bases lining up with TRDD3. CDR3 length equals 15 residues. Germline CDR1 is GEAIGNYY and CDR2 is EKD. The CDR3 protein is CACDKMGDRTAQLFF. For the CDR3, the DNA is TGTGCCTGCGACAAAATGGGGGATAGAACAGCACAACTCTTCTTT.

This clone was found a few times. TCRdb pairs this DNA with a much larger clone's protein that differs at residue 10, likely a read error; the protein shown was translated from the DNA. The chain joins TRDV2 to TRDJ3; a possible D gene is TRDD3 (6 bases). The CDR3 runs to 21 residues. V lost 0 bases and J 1 base, leaving 21 bases between the germline ends. Germline CDR1 and CDR2: GEAIGNYY and EKD. Written as DNA, the CDR3 is TGTGCCTGTGACACCGTTGGGGGGCCCGTGATTCGGTCCTGGGACACCCGACAGATGTTTTTC. This codes for CACDTVGGPVIRSWDTRQMFF.

This clone was detected a few times. This sequence may be a read error, since a much larger clone differs from it by one base. The V and J genes are TRDV2 and TRDJ3, with TRDD3 matching over 7 bases. This CDR3 has 17 amino acids. Germline V gene lookup returns CDR1 GEAIGNYY and CDR2 EKD. This chain's CDR3 is CARDCTGDTWDTRQMFF. CDR3 DNA: TGTGCCCGTGACTGTACTGGGGATACCTGGGACACCCGACAGATGTTTTTC.

This clone was recorded a few times. The TCRdb protein comes from a much larger clone and disagrees with this DNA's translation at residue 16, likely due to a read error; the protein given here is derived from the DNA. The chain carries TRDV2 and TRDJ3, with a possible D match to TRDD3 (6 bases). The CDR3 runs 18 residues. Germline-derived CDR1 and CDR2 are GEAIGNYY and EKD. The CDR3, as DNA: TGTGCCTGTGACACCGTGGGGATCGTGTCCTGGGACACCCGACAGACGTTTTTC. This sequence encodes CACDTVGIVSWDTRQTFF.

A remark on this clone: A much larger clonotype is one base distant, so this may be a read error. Other nucleotide sequences from this sample produce the same CDR3. The chain is built from TRDV2 and TRDJ2; 7 bases align to TRDD3. Per the germline V gene, CDR1 is GEAIGNYY and CDR2 is EKD. CDR3 length: 14 amino acids. CDR3 protein: CACDTVPGGAQLFF. CDR3 nucleotides: TGTGCTTGTGACACCGTACCTGGGGGAGCACAACTCTTCTTT.

By share, this clone counts as large (0.1 to 1%). This sample includes further DNA sequences coding for the same CDR3. V and J are TRDV2 and TRDJ3; 8 positions agree with TRDD3. V dropped 0 bases and J dropped 0; count of bases not matched to a gene: 9. The germline V gene encodes CDR1 GEAIGNYY and CDR2 EKD. The CDR3 totals 20 residues. The CDR3 sequence: CACDTGGLGASSWDTRQMFF. The CDR3 DNA reads TGTGCCTGTGACACCGGGGGACTGGGGGCCAGCTCCTGGGACACCCGACAGATGTTTTTC.

This clone was detected only a few times. The protein TCRdb gives is from a much larger clone and does not agree with this DNA's translation at residue 4, likely a read error; the protein shown here comes from the DNA. In DNA form, the CDR3 reads TGTGCCTGTGGCACAAGGATCTGGAGGGGCACCGATAAACTCATCTTT. Amino acids: CACGTRIWRGTDKLIF. The chain links TRDV2 to TRDJ1; the D is unclear. V lost 5 bases, J lost 1 base, and 19 bases lay in between. From germline, CDR1 is GEAIGNYY and CDR2 EKD. The CDR3 spans 16 residues.

In this sample, this clone turned up a few times. A far larger clone is a single base away, which makes a read error likely. The same CDR3 also results from other DNA sequences found in this sample. This sequence joins TRDV2 and TRDJ2; the D gene is possibly TRDD3 (6 bases). The CDR3 spans 14 residues. From germline, CDR1 is GEAIGNYY and CDR2 EKD. This chain's CDR3 is CACDTWGLTAQLFF. The CDR3 coding sequence is TGTGCCTGTGACACCTGGGGGCTTACAGCACAACTATTCTTT.

Of note for this clone: The mismatch at residue 4 between this DNA's translation and the TCRdb protein of a much larger clone likely reflects a read error; the protein shown is translated from the DNA. The chain recombines TRDV2 with TRDJ3; 10 bases align to TRDD3. Germline V CDR1 and CDR2: GEAIGNYY, EKD. This CDR3 contains 19 residues. The CDR3 here is CACVTGGIRSSWDTRQMFF. The CDR3 DNA is TGTGCCTGTGTCACCGGGGGGATACGCAGCTCCTGGGACACCCGACAGATGTTTTTC.

This clone is categorized as medium-sized. Other DNA sequences in this sample translate to the same CDR3. This chain uses TRDV2 with TRDJ3, with D possibly TRDD3 on 6 matching bases. The CDR3 runs 21 residues. V lost 3 bases, J lost 0 bases, and 23 bases lay in between. Germline V gene data show CDR1 as GEAIGNYY and CDR2 as EKD. The CDR3 DNA follows: TGTGCCTGTGACCCGCTCGGTGGGGATCCTGCCCACTCCTGGGACACCCGACAGATGTTTTTC. This gives the protein CACDPLGGDPAHSWDTRQMFF.

This clone is classed as medium-sized. This specimen includes other DNA sequences encoding the same CDR3. This chain uses TRDV2 with TRDJ3, with 8 bases aligning to TRDD3. Germline loops: CDR1 GEAIGNYY, CDR2 EKD. The length of the CDR3 is 20 residues. With V trimmed by 0 bases and J by 0 bases, 9 bases remained unmatched. This CDR3 is CACDTVKGYGSSWDTRQMFF. Here the CDR3 DNA reads TGTGCCTGTGACACCGTAAAGGGATACGGTAGCTCCTGGGACACCCGACAGATGTTTTTC.

This clone was picked up a small number of times. A clone one base away is much larger, so this may be a read error. J is TRDJ2 and V is TRDV2; TRDD3 matches 10 bases. In germline, CDR1 is GEAIGNYY, CDR2 EKD. The CDR3 has 16 residues. The trim removed 5 bases at V and 0 bases at J, leaving 5 bases unmatched. The CDR3 DNA sequence: TGTGCCTGTGGCACACTGGGGGATGCTTTGACAGCACAACTCTTCTTT. This codes for CACGTLGDALTAQLFF.

This clone showed up just a few times. With only one base between it and a far larger clone, this is likely a read error. In the same sample, other DNA sequences code for this CDR3. The chain employs TRDV2 and TRDJ3, with TRDD3 matching 10 bases. The CDR3 is made up of 18 amino acids. Germline V gene sequence: CDR1 GEAIGNYY, CDR2 EKD. DNA for the CDR3: TGTGCCTGTGACTTGGTACTGGGGGATCTCTGGGACACCCGGCAGATGTTTTTC. Encoded protein: CACDLVLGDLWDTRQMFF.

This clone is labeled medium-sized. Other DNA sequences within the sample encode an identical CDR3. J is TRDJ1 and V is TRDV2; 11 bases fit TRDD3. Trimming cost V 0 bases and J 0 bases; bases outside gene matches: 8. Germline CDR1 is GEAIGNYY and CDR2 is EKD. The CDR3 runs 18 residues. The CDR3 protein is CACDTLLGDKVYTDKLIF. The DNA of the CDR3 is TGTGCCTGTGACACCTTACTGGGGGATAAAGTGTACACCGATAAACTCATCTTT.

This clone appeared a few times. One end of the junction is discordant with germline, which a read error may explain. The V call is TRDV2, the J call TRDJ2, with 8 positions matching TRDD3. Germline CDR1 is GEAIGNYY and CDR2 is EKD. The CDR3 spans 15 residues. The CDR3 sequence: CACELLGATPAHLFF. CDR3 nucleotide sequence: TGTGCCTGTGAATTACTGGGGGCTACGCCAGCACACCTCTTCTTT.

With regard to this clone: This likely came from a read error, as a far larger clone is one base away. Other DNA sequences from this sample encode an identical CDR3 as well. The gene calls are TRDV2 and TRDJ3; 10 nucleotides line up with TRDD3. Germline CDR1 reads GEAIGNYY; CDR2 reads EKD. The CDR3 totals 17 residues. J gave up 4 bases and V 1 base, and 3 bases lay outside the gene matches. The CDR3 region is CACDTTGGSWDTRQMFF. Written as DNA, the CDR3 is TGTGCCTGTGACACGACTGGGGGATCATGGGACACCCGACAGATGTTTTTC.

Points on this clone: A far larger clone is one base from this, pointing to a likely read error. Distinct nucleotide sequences in the sample also encode this CDR3. The V gene is TRDV2, the J gene TRDJ1; TRDD3 aligns across 11 bases. The CDR3 sequence is 16 residues long. Germline CDR1 GEAIGNYY, CDR2 EKD. The CDR3: CACDYWGIGTTDKLIF. The CDR3, as DNA: TGCGCCTGTGACTACTGGGGGATAGGAACCACCGATAAACTCATCTTT.

In this sample, this clone turned up a few times. Only one base separates this from a far larger clonotype, so it likely reflects a read error. The gene calls are TRDV2 and TRDJ3; 7 positions agree with TRDD3. J lost 0 bases, V lost 9 bases, and 10 bases had no gene match. Per germline, CDR1 GEAIGNYY and CDR2 EKD. CDR3 length: 17 amino acids. CDR3 amino acids: CARVWGTSSWDTRQMFF. CDR3 DNA: TGTGCCCGTGTTTGGGGGACCTCCTCCTGGGACACCCGACAGATGTTTTTC.

This clone was observed a few times. One end of the junction is discordant with germline, which a read error may explain. The sample has other DNA sequences that encode this CDR3 too. This chain joins TRDV2 and TRDJ1; 7 bases agree with TRDD3. CDR3 length: 15 residues. CDR1 is GEAIGNYY and CDR2 is EKD in the germline V gene. The CDR3 here is CACDVLGSRTDKLIF. The DNA for the CDR3 is TGTGCCTGCGACGTACTGGGGAGCCGCACTGATAAACTCATCTTC.